Sequencing of this TCR beta chain was carried out in a study of T cell responses to AZD1222 COVID-19 vaccine. The assay was immunoSEQ multiplex PCR, and TCRdb's table has in-frame clones only and misses some. Of fewer than 150,000 clones listed, just under 95% are singletons. J gave up 2 bases and V 6 bases, and 16 bases lay outside the gene matches. Germline assignment: CDR1 MNHEY and CDR2 SVGEGT. The CDR3 runs to 18 residues. Sequencing used peripheral blood, obtained 28 days after the second AZD1222 dose. The rearrangement joins TRBV6-2 or TRBV6-3 to TRBJ1-5; 7 nucleotides match TRBD1. The clonotype comes from an adult who received the AZD1222 COVID-19 vaccine. The CDR3 DNA follows: TGTGCCAGCAGCTCCAGGGGGATGGAGGGGCAAGGCAATCAGCCCCAGCATTTT. The encoded protein is CASSSRGMEGQGNQPQHF.